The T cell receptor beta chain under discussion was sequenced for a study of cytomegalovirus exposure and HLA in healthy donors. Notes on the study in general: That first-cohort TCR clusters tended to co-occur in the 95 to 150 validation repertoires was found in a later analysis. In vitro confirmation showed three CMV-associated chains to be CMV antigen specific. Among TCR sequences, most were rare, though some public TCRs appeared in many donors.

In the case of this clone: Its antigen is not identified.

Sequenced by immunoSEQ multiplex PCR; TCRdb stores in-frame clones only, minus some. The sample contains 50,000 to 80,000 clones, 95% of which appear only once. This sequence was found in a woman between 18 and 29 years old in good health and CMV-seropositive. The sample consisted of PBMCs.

CDR3 in amino acids: CASSSLWRKTDTQYF. The CDR3 DNA sequence: TGTGCCAGCAGCTCGCTCTGGCGGAAGACAGATACGCAGTATTTT. The chain links TRBV11-2 to TRBJ2-3; D ambiguous. The CDR3 is 15 residues long. V dropped 4 bases and J dropped 3 bases, with 14 bases sitting between them. CDR1 is SGHAT, CDR2 FQNNGV, per germline.